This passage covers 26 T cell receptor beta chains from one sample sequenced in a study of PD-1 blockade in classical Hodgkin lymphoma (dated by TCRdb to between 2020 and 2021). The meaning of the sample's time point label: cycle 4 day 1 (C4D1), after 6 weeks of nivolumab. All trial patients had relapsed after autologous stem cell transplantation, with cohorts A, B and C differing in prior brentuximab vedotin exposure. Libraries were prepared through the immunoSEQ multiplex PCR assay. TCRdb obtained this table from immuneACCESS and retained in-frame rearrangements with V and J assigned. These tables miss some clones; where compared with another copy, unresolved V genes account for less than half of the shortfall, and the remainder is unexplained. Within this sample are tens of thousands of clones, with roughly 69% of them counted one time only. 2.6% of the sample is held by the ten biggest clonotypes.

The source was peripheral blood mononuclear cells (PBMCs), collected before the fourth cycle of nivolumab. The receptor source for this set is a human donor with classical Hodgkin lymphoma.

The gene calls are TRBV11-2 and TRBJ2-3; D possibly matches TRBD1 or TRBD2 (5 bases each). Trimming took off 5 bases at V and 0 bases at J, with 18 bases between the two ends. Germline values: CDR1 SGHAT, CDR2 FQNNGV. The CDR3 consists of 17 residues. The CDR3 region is CASSKWASGHSTDTQYF. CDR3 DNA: TGTGCCAGCAGCAAGTGGGCATCGGGGCATAGCACAGATACGCAGTATTTT.

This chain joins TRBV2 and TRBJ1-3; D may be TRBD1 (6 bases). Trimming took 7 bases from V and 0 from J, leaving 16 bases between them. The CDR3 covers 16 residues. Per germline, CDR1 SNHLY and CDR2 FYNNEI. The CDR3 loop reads CASIGGPVSSGNTIYF. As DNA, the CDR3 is TGTGCCAGCATTGGGGGGCCGGTTAGCTCTGGAAACACCATATATTTT. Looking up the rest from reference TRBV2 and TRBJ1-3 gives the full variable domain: EPEVTQTPSHQVTQMGQEVILRCVPISNHLYFYWYRQILGQKVEFLVSFYNNEISEKSEIFDDQFSVERPDGSNFTLKIRSTKLEDSAMYFCASIGGPVSSGNTIYFGEGSWLTVV.

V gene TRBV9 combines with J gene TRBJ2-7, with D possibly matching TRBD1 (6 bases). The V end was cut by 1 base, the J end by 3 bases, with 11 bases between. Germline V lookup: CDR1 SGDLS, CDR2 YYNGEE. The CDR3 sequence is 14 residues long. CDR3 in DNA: TGTGCCAGCAGCGTACAACCAGGGGACTACGAGCAGTACTTC. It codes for CASSVQPGDYEQYF.

CDR3 coding DNA: TGTGCCAGCAGCCAAGATCCCCAACTAGCGGTCGATTATAAACAAGAGACCCAGTACTTC. This gives the protein CASSQDPQLAVDYKQETQYF. This chain links TRBV4-2 with TRBJ2-5; 8 nucleotides align to TRBD2. J was trimmed by 2 bases and V by 0 bases; bases with no gene match: 17. CDR3 length: 20 residues. CDR1 is LGHNA, CDR2 YNFKEQ, per germline.

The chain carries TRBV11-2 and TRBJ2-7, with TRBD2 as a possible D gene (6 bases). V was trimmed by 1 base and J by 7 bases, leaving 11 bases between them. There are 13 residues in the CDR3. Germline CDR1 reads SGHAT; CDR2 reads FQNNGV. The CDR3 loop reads CASSLVRGSEQYF. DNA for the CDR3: TGTGCCAGCAGCTTAGTGCGGGGATCAGAGCAGTACTTC. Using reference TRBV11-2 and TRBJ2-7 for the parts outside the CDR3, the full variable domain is EAGVAQSPRYKIIEKRQSVAFWCNPISGHATLYWYQQILGQGPKLLIQFQNNGVVDDSQLPKDRFSAERLKGVDSTLKIQPAKLEDSAVYLCASSLVRGSEQYFGPGTRLTVT.

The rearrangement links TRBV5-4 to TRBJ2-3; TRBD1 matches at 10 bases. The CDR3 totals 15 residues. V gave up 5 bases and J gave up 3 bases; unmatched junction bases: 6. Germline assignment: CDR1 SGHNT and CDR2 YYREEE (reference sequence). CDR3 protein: CASRPTGGLTDTQYF. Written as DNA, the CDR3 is TGTGCCAGCAGACCGACAGGGGGCTTGACAGATACGCAGTATTTT. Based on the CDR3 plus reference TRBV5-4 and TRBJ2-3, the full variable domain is ETGVTQSPTHLIKTRGQQVTLRCSSQSGHNTVSWYQQALGQGPQFIFQYYREEENGRGNFPPRFSGLQFPNYSSELNVNALELDDSALYLCASRPTGGLTDTQYFGPGTRLTVL.

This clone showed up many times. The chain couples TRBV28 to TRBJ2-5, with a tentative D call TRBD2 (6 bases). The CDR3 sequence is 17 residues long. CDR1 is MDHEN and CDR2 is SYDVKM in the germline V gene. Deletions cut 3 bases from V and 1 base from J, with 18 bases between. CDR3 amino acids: CASSLGGPGDPQETQYF. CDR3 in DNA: TGTGCCAGCAGTTTGGGGGGACCGGGGGACCCCCAAGAGACCCAGTACTTC.

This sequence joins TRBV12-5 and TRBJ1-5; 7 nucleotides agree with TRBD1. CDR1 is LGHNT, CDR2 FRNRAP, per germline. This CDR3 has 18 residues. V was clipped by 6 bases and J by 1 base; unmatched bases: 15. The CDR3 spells CASGFRGQARSSNQPQHF. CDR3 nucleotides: TGTGCTAGTGGATTTAGGGGGCAGGCGAGGTCGAGCAATCAGCCCCAGCATTTT.

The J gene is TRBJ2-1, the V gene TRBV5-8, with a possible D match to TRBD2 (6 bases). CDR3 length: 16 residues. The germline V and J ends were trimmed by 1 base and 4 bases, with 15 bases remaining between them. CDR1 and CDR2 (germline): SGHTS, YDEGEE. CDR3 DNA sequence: TGTGCCAGCAGCTTGAGCTGGGACTCGGTTTACAATGAGCAGTTCTTC. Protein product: CASSLSWDSVYNEQFF.

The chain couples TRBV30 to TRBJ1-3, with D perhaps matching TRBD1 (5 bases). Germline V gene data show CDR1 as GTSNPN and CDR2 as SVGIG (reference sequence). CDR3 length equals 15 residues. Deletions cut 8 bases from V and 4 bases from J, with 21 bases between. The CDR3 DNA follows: TGTGCCGAAAATCTGGACATGTCTAGGGGAAACACCATATATTTT. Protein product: CAENLDMSRGNTIYF.

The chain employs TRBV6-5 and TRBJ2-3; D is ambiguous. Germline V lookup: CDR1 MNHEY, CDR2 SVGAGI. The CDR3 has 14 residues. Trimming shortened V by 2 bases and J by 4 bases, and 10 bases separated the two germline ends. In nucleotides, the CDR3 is TGTGCCAGCAGTTACGGACGACTTTCAGATACGCAGTATTTT. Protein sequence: CASSYGRLSDTQYF.

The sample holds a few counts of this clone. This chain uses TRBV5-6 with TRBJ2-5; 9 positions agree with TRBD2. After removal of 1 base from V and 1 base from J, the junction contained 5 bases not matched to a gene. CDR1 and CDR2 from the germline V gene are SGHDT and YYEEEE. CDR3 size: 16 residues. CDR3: CASSLRRGGLQETQYF. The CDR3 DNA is TGTGCCAGCAGCTTGAGGCGGGGGGGACTCCAAGAGACCCAGTACTTC.

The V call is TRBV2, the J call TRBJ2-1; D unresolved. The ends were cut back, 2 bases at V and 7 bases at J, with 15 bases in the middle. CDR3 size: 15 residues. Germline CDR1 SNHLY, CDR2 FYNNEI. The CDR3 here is CASSEWSTPLNEQFF. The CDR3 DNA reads TGTGCCAGCAGTGAATGGAGTACCCCCTTGAATGAGCAGTTCTTC. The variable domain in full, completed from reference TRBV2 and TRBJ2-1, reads EPEVTQTPSHQVTQMGQEVILRCVPISNHLYFYWYRQILGQKVEFLVSFYNNEISEKSEIFDDQFSVERPDGSNFTLKIRSTKLEDSAMYFCASSEWSTPLNEQFFGPGTRLTVL.

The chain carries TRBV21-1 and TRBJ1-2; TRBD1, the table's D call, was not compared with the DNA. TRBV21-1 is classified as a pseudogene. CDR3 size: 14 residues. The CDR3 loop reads CASSKGLDRGDHTF. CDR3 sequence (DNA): TGTGCCAGCAGCAAAGGGCTGGACAGGGGTGACCACACCTTC.

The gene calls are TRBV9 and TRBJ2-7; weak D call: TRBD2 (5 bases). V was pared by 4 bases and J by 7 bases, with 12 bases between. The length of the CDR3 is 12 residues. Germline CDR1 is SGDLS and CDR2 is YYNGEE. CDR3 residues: CASSSPPGEQYF. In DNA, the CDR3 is TGTGCCAGCAGCTCCCCTCCGGGGGAGCAGTACTTC.

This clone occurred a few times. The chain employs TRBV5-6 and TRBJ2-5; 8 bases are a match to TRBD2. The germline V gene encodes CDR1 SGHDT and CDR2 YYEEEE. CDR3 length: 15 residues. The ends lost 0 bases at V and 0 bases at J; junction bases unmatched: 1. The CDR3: CASSLVGGDQETQYF. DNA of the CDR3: TGTGCCAGCAGCTTGGTCGGGGGGGACCAAGAGACCCAGTACTTC.

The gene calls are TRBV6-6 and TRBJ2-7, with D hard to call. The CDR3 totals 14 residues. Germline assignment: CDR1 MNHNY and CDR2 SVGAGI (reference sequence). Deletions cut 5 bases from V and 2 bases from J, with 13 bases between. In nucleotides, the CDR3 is TGTGCCAGCAGTCTCTATGATATCCCCTACGAGCAGTACTTC. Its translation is CASSLYDIPYEQYF.

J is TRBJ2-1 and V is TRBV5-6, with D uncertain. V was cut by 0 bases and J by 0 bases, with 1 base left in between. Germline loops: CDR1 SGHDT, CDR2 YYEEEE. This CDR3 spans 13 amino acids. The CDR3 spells CASSLGSYNEQFF. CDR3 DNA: TGTGCCAGCAGCTTGGGCTCCTACAATGAGCAGTTCTTC.

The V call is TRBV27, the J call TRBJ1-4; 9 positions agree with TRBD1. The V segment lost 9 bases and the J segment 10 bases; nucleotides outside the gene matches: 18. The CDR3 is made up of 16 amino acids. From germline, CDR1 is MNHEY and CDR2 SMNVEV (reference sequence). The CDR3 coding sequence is TGTGCCAGTTCCCTTCTCTTGGGACAGGGTTTCGGAAAACTGTTTTTT. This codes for CASSLLLGQGFGKLFF.

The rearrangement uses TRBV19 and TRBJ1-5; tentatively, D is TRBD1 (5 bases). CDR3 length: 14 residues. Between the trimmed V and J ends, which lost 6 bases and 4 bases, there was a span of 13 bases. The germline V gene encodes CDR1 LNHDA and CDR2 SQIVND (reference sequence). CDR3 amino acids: CASSKGRGNQPQHF. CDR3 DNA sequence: TGTGCCAGTAGCAAGGGACGAGGGAATCAGCCCCAGCATTTT.

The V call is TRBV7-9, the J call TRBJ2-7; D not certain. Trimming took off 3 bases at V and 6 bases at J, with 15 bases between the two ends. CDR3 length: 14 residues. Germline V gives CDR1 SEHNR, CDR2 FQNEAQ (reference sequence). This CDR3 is CASSFSEGLGEQYF. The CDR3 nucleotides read TGTGCCAGCAGCTTCTCAGAAGGCCTAGGCGAGCAGTACTTC.

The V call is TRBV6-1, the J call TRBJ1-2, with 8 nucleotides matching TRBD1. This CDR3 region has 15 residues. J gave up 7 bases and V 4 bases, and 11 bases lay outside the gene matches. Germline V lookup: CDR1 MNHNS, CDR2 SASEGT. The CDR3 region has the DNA TGTGCCAGCAGTGTTCCAGGGGGCCTATACGGTGGCTACACCTTC. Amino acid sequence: CASSVPGGLYGGYTF.

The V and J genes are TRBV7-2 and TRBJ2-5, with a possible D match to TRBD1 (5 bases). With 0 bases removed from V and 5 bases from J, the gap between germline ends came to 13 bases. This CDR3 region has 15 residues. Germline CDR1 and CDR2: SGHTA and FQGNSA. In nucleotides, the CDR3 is TGTGCCAGCAGCTTAGCCGCTAAGGGGCGGGAGACCCAGTACTTC. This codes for CASSLAAKGRETQYF.

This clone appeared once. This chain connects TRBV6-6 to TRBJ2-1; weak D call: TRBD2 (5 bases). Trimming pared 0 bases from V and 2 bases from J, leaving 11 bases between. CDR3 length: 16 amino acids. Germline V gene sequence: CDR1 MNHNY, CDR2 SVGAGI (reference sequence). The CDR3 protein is CASSYSRVPPYNEQFF. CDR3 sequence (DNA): TGTGCCAGCAGTTACTCGAGGGTCCCTCCCTACAATGAGCAGTTCTTC.

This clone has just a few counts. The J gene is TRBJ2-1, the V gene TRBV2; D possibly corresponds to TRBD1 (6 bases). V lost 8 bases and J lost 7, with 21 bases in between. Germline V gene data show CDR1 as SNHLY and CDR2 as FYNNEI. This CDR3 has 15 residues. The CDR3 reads CASGGAAGFRNEQFF. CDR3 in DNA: TGTGCCAGCGGGGGCGCGGCAGGTTTTAGGAATGAGCAGTTCTTC.

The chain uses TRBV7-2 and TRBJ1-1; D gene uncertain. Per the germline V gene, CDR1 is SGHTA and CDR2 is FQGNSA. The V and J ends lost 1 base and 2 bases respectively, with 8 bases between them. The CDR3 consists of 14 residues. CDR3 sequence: CASSLDRANTEAFF. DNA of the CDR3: TGTGCCAGCAGCTTAGATAGGGCCAACACTGAAGCTTTCTTT.